One sample yielded the 28 T cell receptor beta chains listed below, sequenced in a study of T cells after yellow fever vaccination. TCRdb re-called the 5' RACE reads with MiXCR, one entry per CDR3 protein. The sample yields around 550,000 distinct CDR3 sequences, 15% to 20% seen once. The sample consisted of PBMCs, taken 15 days after the yellow fever booster vaccination. These receptors were taken from a man in his thirties or forties who received the YFV17D yellow fever vaccine.

This clonotype turned up a few times. The chain has TRBV7-2 and TRBJ2-7, with a weak D call TRBD1 (6 bases). Germline V gives CDR1 SGHTA, CDR2 FQGNSA. V was clipped by 5 bases and J by 0 bases, with 14 bases between them. The length of the CDR3 is 15 residues. CDR3: CASSMKQGTSYEQYF. The DNA of the CDR3 is TGTGCCAGCAGCATGAAGCAGGGGACCTCCTACGAGCAGTACTTC.

The rearrangement uses TRBV25-1 and TRBJ2-7; the match to TRBD1 covers 7 bases. Germline assignment: CDR1 MGHDK and CDR2 SYGVNS. The CDR3 totals 13 residues. V dropped 8 bases and J dropped 4; count of bases not matched to a gene: 8. In DNA, the CDR3 is TGTGCCAGCGGACGCCGGACAGGTTACGAGCAGTACTTC. Translation gives CASGRRTGYEQYF.

The chain joins TRBV29-1 to TRBJ2-5; D ambiguous. The CDR3 runs to 12 residues. V shed 4 bases and J shed 5 bases, with 11 bases lying between them. The V gene's germline CDR1 is SQVTM and CDR2 ANQGSEA. This chain's CDR3 is CSVAKGAETQYF. The CDR3 nucleotides are TGCAGCGTTGCGAAGGGTGCTGAGACCCAGTACTTC.

The V gene is TRBV5-1, the J gene TRBJ2-1; D call uncertain. Trimming took 0 bases from V and 8 from J, leaving 12 bases between them. CDR1 SGHRS and CDR2 YFSETQ come from the germline V gene. The CDR3 sequence is 14 residues long. The DNA of the CDR3 is TGCGCCAGCAGCTTGGGGCCCCATGTCTATGAGCAGTTCTTC. Translated, it gives CASSLGPHVYEQFF.

The chain is built from TRBV5-1 and TRBJ2-1; no clear D gene. Between the trimmed V and J ends, which lost 5 bases and 4 bases, there was a span of 10 bases. The CDR3 covers 13 residues. Germline V CDR1 and CDR2: SGHRS, YFSETQ. CDR3 region: CASSETLYNEQFF. In nucleotides, the CDR3 is TGCGCCAGCAGTGAAACCCTATACAATGAGCAGTTCTTC.

The chain couples TRBV11-2 to TRBJ1-2, with D possibly TRBD1 on 6 matching bases. This CDR3 is built from 13 residues. V was trimmed by 4 bases and J by 2 bases, leaving 8 bases between them. From germline, CDR1 is SGHAT and CDR2 FQNNGV. The CDR3, as DNA: TGTGCCAGCAGCTCAGACAGGAACTATGGCTACACCTTC. It specifies CASSSDRNYGYTF.

The rearrangement joins TRBV3-1 to TRBJ2-2, with D tentatively TRBD2 (6 bases). Per germline, CDR1 LGHDT and CDR2 YNNKEL (reference sequence). Trimming removed 5 bases at V and 6 bases at J, with 13 bases between. The CDR3 runs 14 residues. The DNA of the CDR3 is TGTGCCAGCAGCGATCAAGCGGGTCCCGGGGAGCTGTTTTTT. Protein: CASSDQAGPGELFF.

Comments on this clonotype: One junction end does not reproduce the germline sequence, and a read error may be involved. V gene TRBV7-7 combines with J gene TRBJ2-1; 9 bases are shared with TRBD2. The CDR3 extends over 15 amino acids. In germline, CDR1 is SSHAT, CDR2 FNYEAQ (reference sequence). In DNA form, the CDR3 reads TGTGCTAGCAGTACCGGGACTAGCCTCTTGAATGAGCAGTTCTTC. It specifies CASSTGTSLLNEQFF.

In this sample, this clonotype turned up once. J is TRBJ2-1 and V is TRBV12-3 or TRBV12-4; TRBD1 might be the D (5 bases). The CDR3 contains 16 residues. The germline V and J ends were trimmed by 5 bases and 9 bases, with 23 bases remaining between them. The DNA for the CDR3 is TGTGCCAGCAGTCTACCGGACATCGGCTCTCCGCGTGAGCAGTTCTTC. Its translation is CASSLPDIGSPREQFF.

This clonotype turned up a few times. This rearrangement joins TRBV15 to TRBJ2-5; unclear D gene. Trimming left V 4 bases short and J 0 bases short, with 12 bases between. The CDR3 is 15 amino acids. Germline CDR1 is LNHNV and CDR2 is YYDKDF (reference sequence). The CDR3 nucleotides are TGTGCCACCAGCACACGCACTGTGTACCAAGAGACCCAGTACTTC. This gives the protein CATSTRTVYQETQYF.

The rearrangement joins TRBV7-2 to TRBJ2-3; D gene uncertain. This CDR3 is 13 amino acids long. The V gene's germline CDR1 is SGHTA and CDR2 FQGNSA. V was trimmed by 0 bases and J by 11 bases, leaving 12 bases between them. In DNA, the CDR3 is TGTACCAGCAGCTTAGCGCCCCAGGATTTGCAGTATTTT. This codes for CTSSLAPQDLQYF.

A few counts support this clonotype. The chain carries TRBV5-6 and TRBJ2-5, with 10 bases lining up with TRBD2. With V trimmed by 4 bases and J by 0 bases, 3 bases remained unmatched. From germline, CDR1 is SGHDT and CDR2 YYEEEE. The CDR3 consists of 15 residues. The DNA for the CDR3 is TGTGCCAGCAGCACGACTAGCGGGTACCAAGAGACCCAGTACTTC. Translating gives CASSTTSGYQETQYF.

The rearrangement links TRBV5-5 to TRBJ2-3; D is unclear. Germline CDR1 SGHKS, CDR2 YYEKEE (reference sequence). V was clipped by 2 bases and J by 8 bases, with 9 bases between them. The CDR3 is 12 residues long. The DNA of the CDR3 is TGTGCCAGCAGCTTAGAGGCACGTACGCAGTATTTT. Its protein is CASSLEARTQYF.

Many counts were recorded for this clonotype. The chain carries TRBV7-9 and TRBJ2-7; 10 bases match TRBD2. CDR1 SEHNR and CDR2 FQNEAQ come from the germline V gene (reference sequence). The CDR3 extends over 15 amino acids. The junction had 6 bases not matched to a gene; V was cut back by 5 bases and J by 2 bases. The CDR3 loop reads CASSPGLAGAYEQYF. For the CDR3, the DNA is TGTGCCAGCAGCCCGGGCCTAGCGGGAGCCTACGAGCAGTACTTC.

This clonotype showed up many times. The V call is TRBV20-1, the J call TRBJ2-3; tentative D call: TRBD1 (5 bases). Per germline, CDR1 DFQATT and CDR2 SNEGSKA (reference sequence). CDR3 length: 13 residues. V lost 7 bases and J lost 2, with 13 bases in between. CDR3 region: CSVKQDNTDTQYF. The CDR3 nucleotides are TGCAGTGTCAAACAGGACAACACAGATACGCAGTATTTT.

This sequence joins TRBV11-2 and TRBJ2-7; D is ambiguous. Germline CDR1 SGHAT, CDR2 FQNNGV. The CDR3 has 14 amino acids. Trimming cost V 3 bases and J 1 base, with 10 bases left between them. In nucleotides, the CDR3 is TGTGCCAGCAGCTTGTATCGGCAGTCCTACGAGCAGTACTTC. Translation gives CASSLYRQSYEQYF.

CDR3: CAISESKGGSYEQYF. CDR3 DNA: TGTGCCATCAGTGAATCTAAAGGGGGCTCCTACGAGCAGTACTTC. The J gene is TRBJ2-7, the V gene TRBV10-3, with D possibly TRBD1 on 6 matching bases. Germline CDR1 and CDR2: ENHRY and SYGVKD. V dropped 3 bases and J dropped 0 bases, with 12 bases sitting between them. The CDR3 runs to 15 residues.

This clonotype turned up a few times. V and J are TRBV5-5 and TRBJ2-7; tentatively, D is TRBD2 (6 bases). The V gene's germline CDR1 is SGHKS and CDR2 YYEKEE (reference sequence). The germline V and J ends were trimmed by 6 bases and 0 bases, with 13 bases remaining between them. The CDR3 contains 14 residues. CDR3 in DNA: TGTGCCAGCACCGGGAGATTCAGCTCCTACGAGCAGTACTTC. Its translation: CASTGRFSSYEQYF.

Here the CDR3 reads CASSSTRRGQPQHF. Written as DNA, the CDR3 is TGTGCCAGCAGTTCCACTAGGAGGGGTCAGCCCCAGCATTTT. V is TRBV6-5 and J is TRBJ1-5; tentative D call: TRBD1 (5 bases). This CDR3 has 14 residues. Germline CDR1 MNHEY, CDR2 SVGAGI. V was cut by 4 bases and J by 6 bases, with 13 bases left in between.

There are a few counts of this clonotype. The J gene is TRBJ2-7, the V gene TRBV20-1; no firm D call. V was pared by 5 bases and J by 1 base, with 18 bases between. The germline gives CDR1 DFQATT, CDR2 SNEGSKA (reference sequence). The CDR3 is 15 residues long. CDR3: CSADPGAVLSYEQYF. CDR3 coding DNA: TGCAGTGCTGACCCCGGCGCGGTTTTATCCTACGAGCAGTACTTC.

This clonotype turned up a few times. The CDR3 nucleotides are TGTGCCAGCAGCTCTAGAGACAGTTTAGGAAACACCATATATTTT. Protein product: CASSSRDSLGNTIYF. The rearrangement uses TRBV7-2 and TRBJ1-3; a weak D match, TRBD1 (5 bases). Germline V lookup: CDR1 SGHTA, CDR2 FQGNSA. The length of the CDR3 is 15 residues. The V end lost 4 bases, the J end lost 4 bases, and 14 bases lay between the germline ends.

This clonotype was detected a few times. This chain links TRBV30 with TRBJ2-1; possible D gene TRBD1, 5 bases. Germline V gene data show CDR1 as GTSNPN and CDR2 as SVGIG (reference sequence). Trimming removed 4 bases at V and 8 bases at J, with 15 bases between. This CDR3 contains 13 residues. The CDR3 here is CAWTHNQGYEQFF. The CDR3 DNA reads as TGTGCCTGGACCCATAACCAGGGCTATGAGCAGTTCTTC.

V is TRBV20-1 and J is TRBJ2-7; 8 nucleotides agree with TRBD2. Germline CDR1 reads DFQATT; CDR2 reads SNEGSKA (reference sequence). CDR3 size: 14 residues. The V segment lost 5 bases and the J segment 2 bases; nucleotides outside the gene matches: 8. The CDR3 nucleotides read TGCAGTGCTCCCGGGGGGGACGCCGCCTACGAGCAGTACTTC. It specifies CSAPGGDAAYEQYF.

This clonotype has more than one count but fewer than ten. This chain links TRBV12-3 or TRBV12-4 with TRBJ2-1; TRBD2 matches at 8 bases. The J segment lost 12 bases and the V segment lost 5 bases, leaving 12 bases of the junction unmatched. The CDR3 loop spans 14 amino acids. CDR3 region: CASSPPGGGSLQFF. The CDR3, as DNA: TGTGCCAGCAGTCCCCCGGGGGGGGGCTCTTTGCAGTTCTTC.

V gene TRBV30 combines with J gene TRBJ2-3; D unresolved. This CDR3 is built from 14 residues. Trimming removed 2 bases at V and 2 bases at J, with 11 bases between. Germline V lookup: CDR1 GTSNPN, CDR2 SVGIG (reference sequence). In nucleotides, the CDR3 is TGTGCCTGGAGTCTTTCAGGCGTCACAGATACGCAGTATTTT. Amino acids: CAWSLSGVTDTQYF.

The chain recombines TRBV29-1 with TRBJ2-2, with a weak D call TRBD2 (5 bases). The germline V and J ends were trimmed by 3 bases and 0 bases, with 20 bases remaining between them. Germline V CDR1 and CDR2: SQVTM, ANQGSEA. The CDR3 sequence is 18 residues long. As DNA, the CDR3 is TGCAGCGTTGAGACCTCGTTGTACGACTACGCGAACACCGGGGAGCTGTTTTTT. Translating gives CSVETSLYDYANTGELFF.

The chain couples TRBV4-2 to TRBJ2-5; D remains unclear. This CDR3 has 15 residues. The germline gives CDR1 LGHNA, CDR2 YNFKEQ. The V end lost 0 bases, the J end lost 0 bases, and 8 bases lay between the germline ends. CDR3 nucleotides: TGTGCCAGCAGCCAAGACACCCTGTACCAAGAGACCCAGTACTTC. Translating it yields CASSQDTLYQETQYF.

This clonotype came up a few times. The rearrangement links TRBV20-1 to TRBJ2-1, with 13 bases fitting TRBD2. Looked up from germline, CDR1 is DFQATT and CDR2 is SNEGSKA (reference sequence). V dropped 6 bases and J dropped 9; count of bases not matched to a gene: 8. This CDR3 has 14 residues. The DNA for the CDR3 is TGCAGTGCCCTAAGGACTAGCGGGAGTCCTGAGCAGTTCTTC. Protein sequence: CSALRTSGSPEQFF.